A single sample gave rise to the 19 T cell receptor beta chains below, sequenced in a study of blood T cell repertoires in COVID-19. Only in-frame clones appear in the TCRdb table, and some are missing; sequencing was by immunoSEQ multiplex PCR. The table lists about 250,000 clones, about 80% of them singletons, with around 3.7% in the top ten. The sequenced sample consisted of PBMCs or T cells enriched from blood (not recorded which). These receptors were taken from a man aged 50-60 years who had recovered from COVID-19.

The rearrangement links TRBV19 to TRBJ1-5; 9 nucleotides line up with TRBD1. J lost 7 bases, V lost 6 bases, and 4 bases had no gene match. CDR3 length equals 13 residues. CDR1 is LNHDA, CDR2 SQIVND, per germline (reference sequence). CDR3 DNA: TGTGCCAGTAGCGGGACAGGGATCCAGCCCCAGCATTTT. This sequence encodes CASSGTGIQPQHF.

The gene calls are TRBV3-1 (or the pseudogene TRBV3-2) and TRBJ2-2; maybe TRBD2 (5 bases). This CDR3 contains 14 residues. Germline loops: CDR1 LGHDT, CDR2 YNNKEL (reference sequence). V was trimmed by 3 bases and J by 5 bases, leaving 10 bases between them. The CDR3 region has the DNA TGTGCCAGCAGCCAGGGCCGGGGAACCGGGGAGCTGTTTTTT. The encoded protein is CASSQGRGTGELFF.

The chain uses TRBV30 and TRBJ2-7, with D perhaps matching TRBD1 (5 bases). Germline values: CDR1 GTSNPN, CDR2 SVGIG (reference sequence). With 2 bases removed from V and 6 bases from J, the gap between germline ends came to 14 bases. This CDR3 region has 13 residues. The CDR3 nucleotides read TGTGCCTGGAGTCCGGGTAGTACAGGCGAGCAGTACTTC. It is translated as CAWSPGSTGEQYF. Drawing the rest from reference TRBV30 and TRBJ2-7, the complete variable domain is SQTIHQWPATLVQPVGSPLSLECTVEGTSNPNLYWYRQAAGRGLQLLFYSVGIGQISSEVPQNLSASRPQDRQFILSSKKLLLSDSGFYLCAWSPGSTGEQYFGPGTRLTVT.

V gene TRBV6-5 combines with J gene TRBJ2-7, with 11 nucleotides matching TRBD1. Per germline, CDR1 MNHEY and CDR2 SVGAGI. The CDR3 sequence is 14 residues long. V was clipped by 4 bases and J by 5 bases; unmatched bases: 4. CDR3 residues: CASSWGQGGNEQYF. CDR3 coding DNA: TGTGCCAGCAGTTGGGGACAGGGGGGGAACGAGCAGTACTTC.

At least ten counts were recorded for this clone. This sequence joins TRBV6-5 and TRBJ1-2; 7 nucleotides match TRBD1. After removal of 6 bases from V and 1 base from J, the junction contained 2 bases not matched to a gene. The germline gives CDR1 MNHEY, CDR2 SVGAGI. The CDR3 extends over 13 amino acids. This chain's CDR3 is CASSRDSNYGYTF. The CDR3 DNA is TGTGCCAGCAGCCGGGACAGTAACTATGGCTACACCTTC.

This chain uses TRBV5-4 with TRBJ2-3; a weak D match, TRBD1 (6 bases). Per germline, CDR1 SGHNT and CDR2 YYREEE (reference sequence). The CDR3 is made up of 15 amino acids. V was clipped by 0 bases and J by 4 bases, with 12 bases between them. CDR3 sequence (DNA): TGTGCCAGCAGCTTGGAGAGGGGGTTGGCAGATACGCAGTATTTT. Residues: CASSLERGLADTQYF.

The V and J genes are TRBV7-9 and TRBJ1-3; a possible D gene is TRBD1 (5 bases). The germline gives CDR1 SEHNR, CDR2 FQNEAQ (reference sequence). The length of the CDR3 is 15 residues. Trimming removed 5 bases at V and 2 bases at J, with 13 bases between. This CDR3 is CASSPWGGTGNTIYF. The CDR3 DNA reads as TGTGCCAGCAGCCCCTGGGGGGGTACTGGAAACACCATATATTTT.

The genes are TRBV10-3 and TRBJ1-4; unclear D gene. Germline V gene sequence: CDR1 ENHRY, CDR2 SYGVKD. The V end was cut by 6 bases, the J end by 8 bases, with 10 bases between. The CDR3 is 12 residues long. The CDR3 sequence: CAISADREKLFF. CDR3 DNA sequence: TGTGCCATCAGCGCCGATCGGGAAAAACTGTTTTTT.

This chain uses TRBV18 with TRBJ2-3; 8 nucleotides agree with TRBD2. This CDR3 comprises 14 residues. The germline V gene encodes CDR1 KGHSH and CDR2 LQKENI. The V and J ends lost 3 bases and 4 bases, in that order; junction bases with no gene match: 3. CDR3 sequence (DNA): TGTGCCAGCTCACCCAGCGGGAGTTCAGATACGCAGTATTTT. It encodes CASSPSGSSDTQYF.

This chain links TRBV11-1 with TRBJ2-7; 8 bases fit TRBD2. The germline V gene encodes CDR1 SGHAT and CDR2 FQDESV (reference sequence). The CDR3 is made up of 15 amino acids. The ends lost 6 bases at V and 0 bases at J; junction bases unmatched: 7. The CDR3 sequence is CASRTGREGSYEQYF. The CDR3 DNA is TGTGCCAGCAGAACCGGACGGGAGGGCTCCTACGAGCAGTACTTC.

This clone was recorded a few times. The chain employs TRBV9 and TRBJ1-1, with D unclear. The CDR3 loop spans 15 amino acids. Deletions cut 0 bases from V and 6 bases from J, with 15 bases between. In germline, CDR1 is SGDLS, CDR2 YYNGEE. Here the CDR3 DNA reads TGTGCCAGCAGCGTAGCGGTAGGCCTCGGGGCTGAAGCTTTCTTT. Translated: CASSVAVGLGAEAFF.

This clone showed up just a few times. This rearrangement joins TRBV29-1 to TRBJ1-1; D call uncertain. The V gene lost 4 bases and the J gene lost 4 bases, with 13 bases spanning the gap. The CDR3 is 13 amino acids. Germline-derived CDR1 and CDR2 are SQVTM and ANQGSEA. The CDR3 here is CSVVIGEVTEAFF. CDR3 DNA sequence: TGCAGCGTTGTTATTGGTGAGGTCACTGAAGCTTTCTTT.

This clone was counted a few times. The chain links TRBV28 to TRBJ1-2; TRBD1 matches at 7 bases. J was trimmed by 4 bases and V by 2 bases; bases with no gene match: 4. CDR1 is MDHEN and CDR2 is SYDVKM in the germline V gene. The CDR3 is 14 residues long. The CDR3: CASSLGDRGYGYTF. The CDR3 nucleotides are TGTGCCAGCAGTTTAGGGGACAGAGGCTATGGCTACACCTTC.

This clone was seen only once. The gene calls are TRBV7-9 and TRBJ1-4, with 7 bases lining up with TRBD1. The CDR3 length is 19 residues. The trim removed 1 base at V and 6 bases at J, leaving 17 bases unmatched. CDR1 is SEHNR and CDR2 is FQNEAQ in the germline V gene (reference sequence). The CDR3 protein is CASSLGTEGAPSYYEKLFF. CDR3 DNA sequence: TGTGCCAGCAGCTTAGGAACTGAGGGGGCGCCGTCATATTATGAAAAACTGTTTTTT.

This chain links TRBV7-2 with TRBJ1-2, with D possibly TRBD1 on 5 matching bases. V dropped 5 bases and J dropped 4 bases, with 14 bases sitting between them. The CDR3 loop spans 14 amino acids. Germline V gives CDR1 SGHTA, CDR2 FQGNSA. In nucleotides, the CDR3 is TGTGCCAGCAGCCCCCTAAGGGGCACCTATGGCTACACCTTC. Translated, it gives CASSPLRGTYGYTF.

J is TRBJ1-1 and V is TRBV6-5; a weak D match, TRBD1 (6 bases). There are 13 residues in the CDR3. V gave up 8 bases and J gave up 3 bases, with 13 bases separating them. The V gene's germline CDR1 is MNHEY and CDR2 SVGAGI. CDR3 residues: CASSWTADTEAFF. The CDR3 bases are TGTGCCAGCTCATGGACAGCTGACACTGAAGCTTTCTTT.

J is TRBJ1-3 and V is TRBV18; D is undetermined. The germline gives CDR1 KGHSH, CDR2 LQKENI. V lost 2 bases and J 5 bases, leaving 13 bases between the germline ends. This CDR3 has 15 amino acids. The DNA of the CDR3 is TGTGCCAGCTCACCAGCCGCGGGGTTGAGAAACACCATATATTTT. Its translation: CASSPAAGLRNTIYF.

The J gene is TRBJ2-7, the V gene TRBV11-2; tentatively, D is TRBD1 (5 bases). Per the germline V gene, CDR1 is SGHAT and CDR2 is FQNNGV. Between the trimmed V and J ends, which lost 5 bases and 3 bases, there was a span of 14 bases. This CDR3 comprises 14 residues. The CDR3 is CASSLSGNFYEQYF. The CDR3, as DNA: TGTGCCAGCAGCCTTTCAGGGAACTTCTACGAGCAGTACTTC.

The chain uses TRBV20-1 and TRBJ2-1; 8 positions match TRBD2. The CDR3 extends over 14 amino acids. Germline V gives CDR1 DFQATT, CDR2 SNEGSKA (reference sequence). Losses at the gene ends were 3 bases for V and 2 bases for J; bases not matched to a gene: 3. CDR3 residues: CSASGREAYNEQFF. The CDR3 DNA follows: TGCAGTGCTAGTGGGCGGGAGGCCTACAATGAGCAGTTCTTC.